The sample holds a few counts of the clone carrying this T cell receptor beta chain. The antigen remains undetermined. Germline assignment: CDR1 SQVTM and CDR2 ANQGSEA. The CDR3 loop spans 11 amino acids. V was cut by 1 base and J by 6 bases, with 5 bases left in between. The data originate from a study of T cells after yellow fever vaccination. Across the whole study: SMART-Seq v4 Ultra Low Input served to prepare low-cell-number fractions. Findings and caveats of the study: Highly abundant clonotypes carried over from the bulk population could end up in FACS-sorted repertoires as contaminants. Reappearance after the booster was observed for most primary-vaccination clones (around 96% CD4, just over 85% CD8).

A process of 5'RACE template switching, which added a universal primer site and UMIs, was used to make TCR cDNA. TCRdb re-analysed the 5' RACE reads in MiXCR, keeping a single row per CDR3 protein. The sample includes over 110,000 distinct CDR3 sequences, about 7.7% of them seen just once. The material was CD4+ T cells sorted from PBMCs, obtained 5 days after the yellow fever booster vaccination. The sequence was collected from a man between 25 and 39 years old who received the YFV17D yellow fever vaccine. J is TRBJ2-3 and V is TRBV29-1; D is uncertain. The CDR3 nucleotides are TGCAGCGTTGAAGTTGGGGATACGCAGTATTTT. Its protein product is CSVEVGDTQYF.